The 19 T cell receptor beta chains reported below all come from one sample, sequenced in a study of blood T cell repertoires in COVID-19. Sequenced by immunoSEQ multiplex PCR; TCRdb stores in-frame clones only, minus some. The repertoire includes 80,000 to 95,000 clones, roughly 83% of them detected once, and 30% to 35% sits in the top ten. Sequencing was performed on peripheral blood. The source is a woman older than 75 with active or convalescent COVID-19.

V and J are TRBV6-2 or TRBV6-3 and TRBJ1-1; the D is unclear. This CDR3 is 13 amino acids long. The V end was cut by 5 bases, the J end by 7 bases, with 14 bases between. The V gene's germline CDR1 is MNHEY and CDR2 SVGEGT. The CDR3 DNA follows: TGTGCCAGCAGTAACGGAGGGTTTGATGAAGCTTTCTTT. It yields the protein CASSNGGFDEAFF.

Only one count was recorded for this clone. V gene TRBV28 combines with J gene TRBJ2-4, with unresolved D. The germline V gene has CDR1 MDHEN and CDR2 SYDVKM. The CDR3 has 12 residues. The germline V and J ends were trimmed by 4 bases and 10 bases, with 11 bases remaining between them. The CDR3 spells CASSSSYLIQYF. CDR3 bases: TGTGCCAGCAGTTCCTCTTATTTGATTCAGTACTTC.

The chain is built from TRBV18 and TRBJ1-3, with D perhaps matching TRBD1 (6 bases). This CDR3 is 14 amino acids long. Germline CDR1 reads KGHSH; CDR2 reads LQKENI. V was trimmed by 2 bases and J by 2 bases, leaving 7 bases between them. CDR3 protein: CASSPGDTGNTIYF. The CDR3 coding sequence is TGTGCCAGCTCACCAGGGGACACTGGAAACACCATATATTTT.

The CDR3 spells CASSDPQKDGVADTQYF. The CDR3 region has the DNA TGTGCCAGCAGTGACCCGCAAAAAGATGGAGTGGCAGATACGCAGTATTTT. This sequence joins TRBV6-4 and TRBJ2-3; D gene unclear. This CDR3 is built from 17 residues. Deletions cut 2 bases from V and 4 bases from J, with 19 bases between. CDR1 and CDR2 (germline): MRHNA, SNTAGT.

The rearrangement joins TRBV5-1 to TRBJ2-7, with TRBD2 matching 11 bases. This CDR3 has 14 amino acids. Germline loops: CDR1 SGHRS, CDR2 YFSETQ. The ends lost 3 bases at V and 7 bases at J; junction bases unmatched: 6. The CDR3 region has the DNA TGCGCCAGCAGCTATTCTCTAGCGGGAGGTGAGCAGTACTTC. Protein sequence: CASSYSLAGGEQYF.

This chain connects TRBV6-4 to TRBJ1-1, with a possible D match to TRBD1 (6 bases). The germline V and J ends were trimmed by 0 bases and 2 bases, with 10 bases remaining between them. This CDR3 has 15 amino acids. Germline assignment: CDR1 MRHNA and CDR2 SNTAGT. CDR3 sequence (DNA): TGTGCCAGCAGTGACTCCGGCAGGGGAAACACTGAAGCTTTCTTT. Translation: CASSDSGRGNTEAFF.

DNA for the CDR3: TGCGCCAGCAGCCAAGCGGGACAGGGTTATCTTCTAGCGGGTGAGGAGACCCAGTACTTC. Its translation: CASSQAGQGYLLAGEETQYF. V gene TRBV4-1 combines with J gene TRBJ2-5, with D possibly matching TRBD1 (9 bases). The V and J ends lost 1 base and 5 bases respectively, with 29 bases between them. Germline V gene sequence: CDR1 MGHRA, CDR2 YSYEKL. The CDR3 covers 20 residues.

This clone has a handful of counts. This chain links TRBV2 with TRBJ2-1; D perhaps matches TRBD2 (6 bases). V lost 2 bases and J lost 0, with 8 bases in between. The germline gives CDR1 SNHLY, CDR2 FYNNEI. The length of the CDR3 is 15 residues. Here the CDR3 DNA reads TGTGCCAGCAGTGAATGGGGAGGCTCCTACAATGAGCAGTTCTTC. Translation: CASSEWGGSYNEQFF.

This chain links TRBV28 with TRBJ1-6; D might be TRBD1 (5 bases). The CDR3 length is 13 residues. The V end was cut by 8 bases, the J end by 9 bases, with 14 bases between. In germline, CDR1 is MDHEN, CDR2 SYDVKM. CDR3 protein: CASVLQGGSPLHF. The CDR3 DNA sequence: TGTGCCAGCGTACTGCAGGGTGGTTCACCCCTCCACTTT.

Only a few counts were recorded for this clone. CDR3 in DNA: TGTGCCAGCAGTGAAGCGCTTCGGGGCAGGGGAAGTTTCTTT. It yields the protein CASSEALRGRGSFF. The chain joins TRBV6-1 to TRBJ1-1; possible D gene TRBD1, 6 bases. Trimming removed 0 bases from V and 13 bases from J, with 18 bases in between. Germline loops: CDR1 MNHNS, CDR2 SASEGT. The CDR3 has 14 residues.

The DNA of the CDR3 is TGCGCCAGCAGCTTGGAACGGACTGAAGCTTTCTTT. Amino acid sequence: CASSLERTEAFF. This chain uses TRBV5-1 with TRBJ1-1, with D unresolved. Germline V gives CDR1 SGHRS, CDR2 YFSETQ. CDR3 size: 12 residues. The V gene lost 0 bases and the J gene lost 5 bases, with 5 bases spanning the gap.

The CDR3 nucleotides read TGTGCCAGTAGCCTCAGGAGGGACGGATTACTCGTCTACAATGAGCAGTTCTTC. Amino acids: CASSLRRDGLLVYNEQFF. The rearrangement links TRBV19 to TRBJ2-1; TRBD2 is a possible D gene (6 bases). CDR1 is LNHDA, CDR2 SQIVND, per germline (reference sequence). Trimming removed 6 bases at V and 3 bases at J, with 24 bases between. The CDR3 is 18 amino acids.

This clone was found a few times. The rearrangement links TRBV7-2 to TRBJ1-6; 7 nucleotides agree with TRBD1. The V gene's germline CDR1 is SGHTA and CDR2 FQGNSA. V lost 3 bases, J lost 7 bases, and 9 bases stayed unmatched. The CDR3 runs to 16 residues. Here the CDR3 DNA reads TGTGCCAGCAGCTTGGTAGGGGTCAGGGGGAATTCACCCCTCCACTTT. Residues: CASSLVGVRGNSPLHF.

The V and J genes are TRBV28 and TRBJ2-1; D might be TRBD2 (6 bases). V was pared by 2 bases and J by 5 bases, with 13 bases between. Germline CDR1 MDHEN, CDR2 SYDVKM. The CDR3 is 15 amino acids. CDR3 amino acids: CASSLGGLPNNEQFF. DNA for the CDR3: TGTGCCAGCAGTTTAGGCGGACTACCCAACAATGAGCAGTTCTTC.

This sequence joins TRBV6-5 and TRBJ1-1; D perhaps matches TRBD1 (5 bases). Germline CDR1 and CDR2: MNHEY and SVGAGI. V dropped 4 bases and J dropped 0 bases, with 6 bases sitting between them. This CDR3 is built from 13 residues. The CDR3 loop reads CASSSGVNTEAFF. In DNA, the CDR3 is TGTGCCAGCAGTTCGGGGGTGAACACTGAAGCTTTCTTT.

This chain links TRBV7-8 with TRBJ2-3; D not certain. V lost 5 bases and J 3 bases, leaving 6 bases between the germline ends. The CDR3 has 12 amino acids. Germline CDR1 SGHVS, CDR2 FQNEAQ. CDR3 residues: CASSQLTDTQYF. CDR3 coding DNA: TGTGCCAGCAGCCAGCTAACAGATACGCAGTATTTT.

V and J are TRBV4-3 and TRBJ2-3; a weak D match, TRBD1 (5 bases). V lost 0 bases and J lost 4, with 11 bases in between. Germline V gene sequence: CDR1 LGHNA, CDR2 YSLEER. The CDR3 has 15 amino acids. The chain's CDR3 is CASSQDLAGSDTQYF. In DNA form, the CDR3 reads TGCGCCAGCAGCCAAGATCTGGCAGGGTCAGATACGCAGTATTTT.

V is TRBV6-5 and J is TRBJ2-1, with D possibly TRBD2 on 5 matching bases. The CDR3 is made up of 12 amino acids. The germline V gene has CDR1 MNHEY and CDR2 SVGAGI. Trimming pared 6 bases from V and 8 bases from J, leaving 11 bases between. CDR3 bases: TGTGCCAGCAGCAGCAGAGGGTATGAGCAGTTCTTC. It is translated as CASSSRGYEQFF.

The rearrangement uses TRBV5-1 and TRBJ2-2; D is uncertain. V was cut by 0 bases and J by 6 bases, with 6 bases left in between. Germline-derived CDR1 and CDR2 are SGHRS and YFSETQ. This CDR3 has 13 amino acids. Written as DNA, the CDR3 is TGCGCCAGCAGCTTGGAGGCGGCCGGGGAGCTGTTTTTT. This sequence encodes CASSLEAAGELFF.